This T cell receptor (beta chain) was recovered during a study of cytomegalovirus exposure and HLA in healthy donors. Study summary: Early released data comprised some 85 million unique TCRs from HLA-typed donors. The Caucasian-associated ancestry cluster held roughly 78% of 398 genotyped donors. Whole-study findings and limits: Cytomegalovirus-associated TCR beta chains were listed, numbering 164.

This PCR relied on a set of 60 Vbeta primers and 13 Jbeta primers. Generated by immunoSEQ multiplex PCR, the TCRdb table keeps only in-frame clones and is missing some. There are more than 90,000 clones in the sample; approximately 64% occur only once, and roughly 5.5% lies in the top ten. The germline gives CDR1 LNHNV, CDR2 YYDKDF (reference sequence). The CDR3 loop spans 12 amino acids. Regarding this clone: Its target is not known. A read error may account for a junction end that differs from germline.

The material sequenced was PBMCs. The receptor's source is a boy under 18 in good health and CMV-seropositive. The chain carries TRBV15 and TRBJ2-3; tentative D call: TRBD1 (7 bases). The CDR3 here is CATSLRQGLRYF. The CDR3 region has the DNA TGTGCCACCAGCCTACGACAGGGACTTCGTTACTTT.